This T cell receptor beta chain was profiled in a study of blood T cell repertoires in COVID-19. V lost 6 bases to trimming and J lost 6 bases, with 11 bases between them. Germline CDR1 and CDR2: WNHNN and SYGVQD (reference sequence). CDR3 length equals 13 residues. Generated by immunoSEQ multiplex PCR, the TCRdb table keeps only in-frame clones and is missing some. The sample gives around 270,000 clones, 80% to 90% of which show up once; 4.3% is in the top ten. There are a few counts of this clone. This receptor was identified in a woman younger than 45 who had recovered from COVID-19. The chain has TRBV10-1 and TRBJ2-2; a weak D match, TRBD1 (6 bases). The material sequenced was PBMCs or T cells enriched from blood (not recorded which). The CDR3 nucleotides are TGCGCCAGCAGAGATCAGGGGCCCGGGGAGCTGTTTTTT. Translating it yields CASRDQGPGELFF.